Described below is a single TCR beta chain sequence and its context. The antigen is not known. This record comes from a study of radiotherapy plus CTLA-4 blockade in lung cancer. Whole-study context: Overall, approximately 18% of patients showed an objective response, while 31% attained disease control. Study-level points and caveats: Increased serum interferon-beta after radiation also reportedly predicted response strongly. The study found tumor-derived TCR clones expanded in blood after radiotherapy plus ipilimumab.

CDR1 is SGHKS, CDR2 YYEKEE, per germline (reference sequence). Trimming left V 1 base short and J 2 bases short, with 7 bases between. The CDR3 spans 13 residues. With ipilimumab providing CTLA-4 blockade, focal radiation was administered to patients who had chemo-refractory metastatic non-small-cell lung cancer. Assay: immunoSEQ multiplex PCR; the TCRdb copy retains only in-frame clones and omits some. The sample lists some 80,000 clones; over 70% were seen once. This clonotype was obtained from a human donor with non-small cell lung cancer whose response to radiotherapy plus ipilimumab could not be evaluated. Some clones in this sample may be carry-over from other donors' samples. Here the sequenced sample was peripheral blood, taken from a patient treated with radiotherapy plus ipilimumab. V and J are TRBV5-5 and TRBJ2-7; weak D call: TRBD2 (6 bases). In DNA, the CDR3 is TGTGCCAGCAGCTTGACTAGCACCTACGAGCAGTACTTC. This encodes CASSLTSTYEQYF.